Presented here are 16 T cell receptor beta chains from one specimen sequenced in a study of cytomegalovirus exposure and HLA in healthy donors. The table came from immunoSEQ multiplex PCR; TCRdb's copy has only in-frame clones and leaves some out. The sample records roughly 120,000 clones, roughly 83% being singletons. The sample taken for sequencing was PBMCs. The source of these receptors is a man aged 18 to 35 in good health and CMV-seronegative.

The chain links TRBV5-4 to TRBJ2-3; possibly TRBD2 for D (6 bases). CDR1 SGHNT and CDR2 YYREEE come from the germline V gene (reference sequence). The CDR3 is 15 amino acids. V was clipped by 4 bases and J by 5 bases, with 17 bases between them. CDR3 sequence: CASSPTRDFVDTQYF. CDR3 sequence (DNA): TGTGCCAGCAGCCCGACCCGGGACTTCGTAGATACGCAGTATTTT.

The chain links TRBV11-2 to TRBJ1-5; 7 bases are a match to TRBD1. V shed 5 bases and J 1 base; nucleotides not matched to a gene: 2. Per the germline V gene, CDR1 is SGHAT and CDR2 is FQNNGV. The CDR3 spans 14 residues. The CDR3 DNA sequence: TGTGCCAGCAGCATACAGGGGAGCAATCAGCCCCAGCATTTT. Its translation is CASSIQGSNQPQHF.

A word on this clone: One junction end does not reproduce the germline sequence, and a read error may be involved. The same CDR3 can be traced to other DNA sequences in this sample. In DNA form, the CDR3 reads TGTGCTAGCAGCTCGGAAACCGGGACAGGGAGCTCCTACAATGAGCAGTTCTTC. Translating gives CASSSETGTGSSYNEQFF. The V gene is TRBV7-9, the J gene TRBJ2-1; 9 positions match TRBD1. The CDR3 length is 18 residues. Germline-derived CDR1 and CDR2 are SEHNR and FQNEAQ (reference sequence).

Only one count was recorded for this clone. J is TRBJ1-2 and V is TRBV6-5; the match to TRBD1 covers 10 bases. This CDR3 has 13 residues. V trimming: 6 bases; J trimming: 6 bases; junction bases outside the gene matches: 4. Germline V gene data show CDR1 as MNHEY and CDR2 as SVGAGI. CDR3 region: CASSPGTGDGYTF. The CDR3 region has the DNA TGTGCCAGCAGCCCCGGGACAGGGGATGGCTACACCTTC.

This rearrangement joins TRBV10-1 to TRBJ2-3; maybe TRBD2 (6 bases). This CDR3 comprises 14 residues. Looked up from germline, CDR1 is WNHNN and CDR2 is SYGVQD (reference sequence). Deletions cut 6 bases from V and 1 base from J, with 11 bases between. The CDR3 DNA reads TGCGCCAGCAGAAGCGGAGGGGGCACAGATACGCAGTATTTT. Its protein product is CASRSGGGTDTQYF.

The genes are TRBV6-6 and TRBJ1-2; 12 nucleotides align to TRBD1. Trimming cost V 7 bases and J 8 bases; bases outside gene matches: 11. Germline V gene data show CDR1 as MNHNY and CDR2 as SVGAGI (reference sequence). The length of the CDR3 is 15 residues. CDR3 amino acids: CASTIIGTGGGGYTF. The CDR3 nucleotides read TGTGCCAGCACCATAATAGGGACAGGGGGCGGCGGCTACACCTTC.

A remark on this clone: A junction boundary mismatches the germline segment, possibly from a read error. The rearrangement links TRBV7-7 to TRBJ2-1; 8 bases fit TRBD2. The CDR3 extends over 15 amino acids. CDR1 is SSHAT and CDR2 is FNYEAQ in the germline V gene (reference sequence). The CDR3 is CASSLSSGTGNEQFF. CDR3 in DNA: TGTGCTAGCAGCCTGAGTAGCGGGACCGGCAATGAGCAGTTCTTC.

The rearrangement joins TRBV30 to TRBJ1-3, with 8 bases lining up with TRBD1. V shed 3 bases, J shed 6 bases, and the junction held 13 bases outside the gene matches. The CDR3 is 16 amino acids. Per the germline V gene, CDR1 is GTSNPN and CDR2 is SVGIG (reference sequence). CDR3 bases: TGTGCCTGGAGCAGGGGGCGCGGGGCGATCAAAAACACCATATATTTT. Translating gives CAWSRGRGAIKNTIYF.

The rearrangement uses TRBV7-9 and TRBJ1-4; 10 nucleotides agree with TRBD1. CDR1 is SEHNR and CDR2 is FQNEAQ in the germline V gene (reference sequence). Losses at the gene ends were 5 bases for V and 8 bases for J; bases not matched to a gene: 8. This CDR3 is built from 15 residues. In nucleotides, the CDR3 is TGTGCCAGCAGCACTGGAGACAGGGGGCCCGAAAAACTGTTTTTT. Translation: CASSTGDRGPEKLFF.

This clone was seen a few times. This rearrangement joins TRBV7-6 to TRBJ2-7; weak D call: TRBD2 (6 bases). The germline CDR1 and CDR2 sequences are SGHVS and FNYEAQ. This CDR3 region has 13 residues. Trimming took off 5 bases at V and 7 bases at J, with 15 bases between the two ends. CDR3 sequence: CASSPWGEREQYF. CDR3 in DNA: TGTGCCAGCAGCCCCTGGGGGGAGCGGGAGCAGTACTTC.

The chain employs TRBV27 and TRBJ1-2, with a weak D call TRBD1 (5 bases). V was shortened by 5 bases and J by 4 bases, with 5 bases between the two germline ends. The CDR3 extends over 11 amino acids. Germline values: CDR1 MNHEY, CDR2 SMNVEV (reference sequence). In DNA, the CDR3 is TGTGCCAGCAGTAGGGGCTATGGCTACACCTTC. This translates into CASSRGYGYTF.

The chain couples TRBV6-4 to TRBJ2-3; maybe TRBD2 (5 bases). V was cut by 0 bases and J by 2 bases, with 6 bases left in between. CDR3 length: 14 residues. Germline loops: CDR1 MRHNA, CDR2 SNTAGT. Here the CDR3 reads CASSDSSDTDTQYF. CDR3 DNA: TGTGCCAGCAGTGACTCTAGCGACACAGATACGCAGTATTTT.

The CDR3, as DNA: TGTGCCAGCAGACCTCCAGGACAGGGAAAGGGTCAGCCCCAGCATTTT. This gives the protein CASRPPGQGKGQPQHF. The gene calls are TRBV28 and TRBJ1-5, with 8 bases matching TRBD1. The germline V gene encodes CDR1 MDHEN and CDR2 SYDVKM. The CDR3 sequence is 16 residues long. J was trimmed by 6 bases and V by 6 bases; bases with no gene match: 13.

This sequence joins TRBV20-1 and TRBJ1-1; maybe TRBD1 (6 bases). V was shortened by 5 bases and J by 5 bases, with 9 bases between the two germline ends. Germline V lookup: CDR1 DFQATT, CDR2 SNEGSKA (reference sequence). The CDR3 sequence is 11 residues long. The CDR3 nucleotides are TGCAGTGCTTGGGGGCGGACTGAAGCTTTCTTT. This translates into CSAWGRTEAFF.

This CDR3 is CASSPRGGGPGTQYF. The CDR3 DNA reads TGTGCCAGCAGCCCTAGGGGCGGGGGCCCCGGGACGCAGTATTTT. The V gene is TRBV5-6, the J gene TRBJ2-3, with D possibly matching TRBD2 (7 bases). Germline V lookup: CDR1 SGHDT, CDR2 YYEEEE. The CDR3 is 15 amino acids. Trimming cost V 4 bases and J 9 bases, with 21 bases left between them.

The gene calls are TRBV7-9 and TRBJ2-5; 11 nucleotides line up with TRBD2. Unmatched junction bases numbered 8, after V lost 4 bases and J lost 10 bases. This CDR3 comprises 14 residues. Germline V gives CDR1 SEHNR, CDR2 FQNEAQ (reference sequence). The CDR3 reads CASSSGTSGWVQYF. The CDR3, as DNA: TGTGCCAGCAGCTCCGGGACTAGCGGATGGGTCCAGTACTTC.